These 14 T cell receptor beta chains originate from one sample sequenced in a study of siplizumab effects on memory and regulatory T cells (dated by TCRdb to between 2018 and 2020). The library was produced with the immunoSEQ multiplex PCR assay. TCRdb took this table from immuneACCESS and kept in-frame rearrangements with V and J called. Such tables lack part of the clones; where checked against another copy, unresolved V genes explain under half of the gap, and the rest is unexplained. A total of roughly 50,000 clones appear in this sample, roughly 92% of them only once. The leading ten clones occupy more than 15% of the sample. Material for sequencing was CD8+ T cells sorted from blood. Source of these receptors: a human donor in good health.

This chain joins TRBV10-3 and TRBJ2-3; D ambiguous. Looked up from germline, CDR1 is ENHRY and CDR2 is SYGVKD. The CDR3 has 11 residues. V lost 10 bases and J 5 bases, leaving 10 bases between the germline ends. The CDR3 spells CASSRGDTQYF. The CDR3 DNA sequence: TGTGCCAGCTCACGTGGAGATACGCAGTATTTT.

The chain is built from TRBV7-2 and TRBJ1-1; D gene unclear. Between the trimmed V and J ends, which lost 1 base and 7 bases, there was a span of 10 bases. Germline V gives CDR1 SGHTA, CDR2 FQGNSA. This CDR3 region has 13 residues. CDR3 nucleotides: TGTGCCAGCAGCTTAGGGAGTTGGGTTGAAGCTTTCTTT. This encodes CASSLGSWVEAFF.

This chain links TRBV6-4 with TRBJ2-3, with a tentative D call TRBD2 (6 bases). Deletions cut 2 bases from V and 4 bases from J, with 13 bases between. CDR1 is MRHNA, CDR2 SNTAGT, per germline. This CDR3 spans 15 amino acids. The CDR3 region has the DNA TGTGCCAGCAGTGACGGACACGGAGGGCCAGATACGCAGTATTTT. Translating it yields CASSDGHGGPDTQYF.

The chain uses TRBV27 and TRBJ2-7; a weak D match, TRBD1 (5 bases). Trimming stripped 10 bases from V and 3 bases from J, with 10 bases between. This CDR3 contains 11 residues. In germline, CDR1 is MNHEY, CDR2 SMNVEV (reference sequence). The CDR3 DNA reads TGTGCCACCCTTGACAGCTACGAGCAGTACTTC. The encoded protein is CATLDSYEQYF.

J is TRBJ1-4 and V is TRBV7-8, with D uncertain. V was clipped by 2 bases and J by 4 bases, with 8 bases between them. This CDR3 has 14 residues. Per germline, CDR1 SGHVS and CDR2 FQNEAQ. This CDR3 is CASSLQAYNEKLFF. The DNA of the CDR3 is TGTGCCAGCAGCTTACAGGCCTATAATGAAAAACTGTTTTTT.

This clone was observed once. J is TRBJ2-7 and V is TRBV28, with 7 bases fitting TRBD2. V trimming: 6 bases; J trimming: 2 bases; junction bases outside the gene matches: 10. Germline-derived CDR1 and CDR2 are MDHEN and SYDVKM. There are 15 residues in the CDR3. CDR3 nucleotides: TGTGCCAGCAGGCTGGGGAGGGAATCACCCTACGAGCAGTACTTC. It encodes CASRLGRESPYEQYF.

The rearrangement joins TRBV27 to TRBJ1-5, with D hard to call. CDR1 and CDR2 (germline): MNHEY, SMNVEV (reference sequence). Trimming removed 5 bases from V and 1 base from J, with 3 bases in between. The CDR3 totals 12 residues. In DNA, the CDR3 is TGTGCCAGCAGTGAAAGCAATCAGCCCCAGCATTTT. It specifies CASSESNQPQHF.

CDR3: CASGWSGANVLTF. DNA for the CDR3: TGTGCCAGCGGGTGGTCCGGGGCCAACGTCCTGACTTTC. This chain uses TRBV6-5 with TRBJ2-6, with D unresolved. Trimming pared 8 bases from V and 4 bases from J, leaving 9 bases between. The CDR3 has 13 amino acids. Germline CDR1 is MNHEY and CDR2 is SVGAGI.

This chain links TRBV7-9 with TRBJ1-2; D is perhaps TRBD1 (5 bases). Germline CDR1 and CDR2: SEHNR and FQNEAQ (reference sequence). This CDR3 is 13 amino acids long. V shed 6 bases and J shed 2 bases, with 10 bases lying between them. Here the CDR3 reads CASRGTENYGYTF. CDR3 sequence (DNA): TGTGCCAGCAGGGGGACGGAGAACTATGGCTACACCTTC.

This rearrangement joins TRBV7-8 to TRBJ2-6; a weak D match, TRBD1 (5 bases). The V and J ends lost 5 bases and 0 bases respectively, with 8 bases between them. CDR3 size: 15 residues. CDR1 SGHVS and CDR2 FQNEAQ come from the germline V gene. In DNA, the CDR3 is TGTGCCAGCAGCACGACAGACTCTGGGGCCAACGTCCTGACTTTC. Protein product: CASSTTDSGANVLTF.

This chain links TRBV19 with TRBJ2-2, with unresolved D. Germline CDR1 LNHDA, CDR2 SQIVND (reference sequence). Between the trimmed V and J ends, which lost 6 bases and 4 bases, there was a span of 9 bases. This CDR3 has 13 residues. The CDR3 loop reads CASRLLGTGELFF. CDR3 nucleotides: TGTGCCAGTAGACTCCTGGGCACCGGGGAGCTGTTTTTT.

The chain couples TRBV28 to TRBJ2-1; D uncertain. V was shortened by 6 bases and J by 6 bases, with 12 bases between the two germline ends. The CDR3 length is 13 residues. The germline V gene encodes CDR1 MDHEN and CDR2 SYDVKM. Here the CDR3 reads CASRASWGNEQFF. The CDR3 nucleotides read TGTGCCAGCAGAGCAAGTTGGGGCAATGAGCAGTTCTTC.

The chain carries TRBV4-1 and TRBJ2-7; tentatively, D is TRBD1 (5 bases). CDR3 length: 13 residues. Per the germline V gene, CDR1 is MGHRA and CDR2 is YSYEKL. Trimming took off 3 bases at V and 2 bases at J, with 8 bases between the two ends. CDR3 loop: CASSQQGTYEQYF. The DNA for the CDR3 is TGCGCCAGCAGCCAGCAGGGTACCTACGAGCAGTACTTC.

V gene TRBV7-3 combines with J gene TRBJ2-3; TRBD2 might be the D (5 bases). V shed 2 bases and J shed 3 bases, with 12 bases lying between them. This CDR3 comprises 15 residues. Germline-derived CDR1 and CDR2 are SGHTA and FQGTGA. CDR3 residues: CASSLRDVRTDTQYF. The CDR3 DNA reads TGTGCCAGCAGCTTACGGGATGTTAGGACAGATACGCAGTATTTT.